These 17 T cell receptor beta chains came from one sample sequenced in a study of memory CD4+ T cells and cytomegalovirus serostatus. Single viable CD3+CD4+CD8-CD45RO+ cells were sorted as the memory CD4+ T cells. Repertoires were generated with immunoSEQ multiplex PCR, while TCRdb's copy carries only in-frame clones and drops some. The table lists 50,000 to 75,000 clones, 82% of them singletons. The specimen sequenced was memory CD4+ T cells from blood. These receptors originate from an adult in good health and CMV-seronegative.

This clone came up once. CDR3 sequence: CASSLGAGGQFTDTQYF. In DNA form, the CDR3 reads TGTGCCAGCAGCTTAGGGGCGGGCGGGCAGTTCACAGATACGCAGTATTTT. This chain joins TRBV11-2 and TRBJ2-3, with a weak D call TRBD2 (5 bases). From germline, CDR1 is SGHAT and CDR2 FQNNGV. This CDR3 is 17 amino acids long. V was cut by 1 base and J by 2 bases, with 16 bases left in between.

The chain combines TRBV7-6 with TRBJ2-7; D remains unclear. From germline, CDR1 is SGHVS and CDR2 FNYEAQ. The ends were cut back, 5 bases at V and 2 bases at J, with 16 bases in the middle. The CDR3 has 15 residues. CDR3 protein: CASSPRPDTTYEQYF. The CDR3 coding sequence is TGTGCCAGCAGCCCCCGACCCGACACCACCTACGAGCAGTACTTC. The full variable domain, its missing parts supplied by reference TRBV7-6 and TRBJ2-7, is GAGVSQSPRYKVTKRGQDVALRCDPISGHVSLYWYRQALGQGPEFLTYFNYEAQQDKSGLPNDRFSAERPEGSISTLTIQRTEQRDSAMYRCASSPRPDTTYEQYFGPGTRLTVT.

The chain uses TRBV6-5 and TRBJ2-3, with a possible D match to TRBD1 (5 bases). Germline CDR1 is MNHEY and CDR2 is SVGAGI. CDR3 size: 14 residues. The germline V and J ends were trimmed by 6 bases and 1 base, with 11 bases remaining between them. The CDR3 region is CASRARGGTDTQYF. CDR3 nucleotides: TGTGCCAGCAGAGCAAGGGGTGGCACAGATACGCAGTATTTT.

The chain has TRBV7-9 and TRBJ2-7; D is unclear. The V gene lost 2 bases and the J gene lost 2 bases, with 7 bases spanning the gap. From germline, CDR1 is SEHNR and CDR2 FQNEAQ (reference sequence). This CDR3 is 13 amino acids long. The CDR3 nucleotides read TGTGCCAGCAGCTTAACTTCCGCCTACGAGCAGTACTTC. Translated, it gives CASSLTSAYEQYF. Full variable domain (missing parts from reference TRBV7-9 and TRBJ2-7): DTGVSQNPRHKITKRGQNVTFRCDPISEHNRLYWYRQTLGQGPEFLTYFQNEAQLEKSRLLSDRFSAERPKGSFSTLEIQRTEQGDSAMYLCASSLTSAYEQYFGPGTRLTVT.

The rearrangement uses TRBV6-5 and TRBJ1-3, with a tentative D call TRBD1 (5 bases). The CDR3 is made up of 14 amino acids. The germline gives CDR1 MNHEY, CDR2 SVGAGI. Between the trimmed V and J ends, which lost 8 bases and 0 bases, there was a span of 11 bases. The CDR3 DNA reads TGTGCCAGCTCAAGGGGCCTCTCTGGAAACACCATATATTTT. The encoded protein is CASSRGLSGNTIYF.

This rearrangement joins TRBV19 to TRBJ2-7, with 10 bases lining up with TRBD2. V gave up 7 bases and J gave up 2 bases; unmatched junction bases: 8. Germline V gene sequence: CDR1 LNHDA, CDR2 SQIVND (reference sequence). CDR3 size: 15 residues. Written as DNA, the CDR3 is TGTGCCAGTAAAAGAACTAGCGGGGATCCCTACGAGCAGTACTTC. Amino acids: CASKRTSGDPYEQYF.

The chain couples TRBV11-2 to TRBJ2-7; 7 nucleotides match TRBD2. The germline gives CDR1 SGHAT, CDR2 FQNNGV. CDR3 length equals 18 residues. V was clipped by 1 base and J by 4 bases; unmatched bases: 16. Here the CDR3 DNA reads TGTGCCAGCAGCTTAGGGGGGTCTGTGTGGGAGGGCTCTTACGAGCAGTACTTC. Translation gives CASSLGGSVWEGSYEQYF.

The V and J genes are TRBV5-6 and TRBJ2-5, with no clear D. Trimming took 1 base from V and 0 from J, leaving 10 bases between them. Germline CDR1 is SGHDT and CDR2 is YYEEEE. CDR3 length equals 15 residues. The CDR3 coding sequence is TGTGCCAGCAGCTTGAGTCACAGATACCAAGAGACCCAGTACTTC. This encodes CASSLSHRYQETQYF.

The V call is TRBV28, the J call TRBJ1-4, with TRBD1 as a possible D gene (5 bases). CDR1 is MDHEN and CDR2 is SYDVKM in the germline V gene. V was trimmed by 5 bases and J by 8 bases, leaving 21 bases between them. The length of the CDR3 is 16 residues. The CDR3 nucleotides are TGTGCCAGCAGTCCCGCTTGGCTCAGGGCTCGAGAAAAACTGTTTTTT. Translated, it gives CASSPAWLRAREKLFF.

The J gene is TRBJ2-7, the V gene TRBV4-1; possibly TRBD1 or TRBD2 for D (5 bases each). The germline V gene encodes CDR1 MGHRA and CDR2 YSYEKL. V dropped 8 bases and J dropped 3 bases, with 17 bases sitting between them. The CDR3 contains 14 residues. The CDR3 DNA follows: TGCGCCAGCGGTACTCCCGGGACGGTCTACGAGCAGTACTTC. This encodes CASGTPGTVYEQYF.

The chain employs TRBV5-4 and TRBJ1-2; possible D gene TRBD1, 5 bases. The CDR3 contains 14 residues. V dropped 7 bases and J dropped 3 bases, with 16 bases sitting between them. CDR1 is SGHNT, CDR2 YYREEE, per germline (reference sequence). The CDR3 loop is CASSSGTRDYGYTF. DNA of the CDR3: TGTGCCAGCTCCTCGGGGACGAGGGACTATGGCTACACCTTC.

This chain links TRBV5-3 with TRBJ2-1, with 9 bases fitting TRBD2. TRBV5-3 belongs to the ORF category, with a function that is uncertain. Trimming cost V 0 bases and J 6 bases; bases outside gene matches: 7. The CDR3 is 16 residues long. For the CDR3, the DNA is TGTGCCAGAAGCTTGGCGGGCGGGAGGGAAACCAATGAGCAGTTCTTC. This gives the protein CARSLAGGRETNEQFF.

The chain recombines TRBV6-1 with TRBJ2-3; TRBD1 might be the D (5 bases). Germline lookup yields CDR1 MNHNS and CDR2 SASEGT. V was shortened by 1 base and J by 5 bases, with 16 bases between the two germline ends. The CDR3 runs to 16 residues. CDR3 protein: CASSEVGRASGDTQYF. The CDR3 DNA is TGTGCCAGCAGTGAAGTGGGCAGGGCTTCGGGAGATACGCAGTATTTT.

The chain links TRBV29-1 to TRBJ2-5; TRBD1 matches 7 bases. This CDR3 has 14 amino acids. In germline, CDR1 is SQVTM, CDR2 ANQGSEA. The ends lost 7 bases at V and 2 bases at J; junction bases unmatched: 10. This CDR3 reads CSDLRPGQQETQYF. The CDR3 DNA sequence: TGCAGCGATCTCCGTCCGGGACAGCAAGAGACCCAGTACTTC.

J is TRBJ1-6 and V is TRBV28; D call uncertain. Trimming shortened V by 6 bases and J by 7 bases, and 7 bases separated the two germline ends. Germline V gives CDR1 MDHEN, CDR2 SYDVKM. The CDR3 has 12 residues. The CDR3 DNA reads TGTGCCAGCAGAGGCAGCAATTCACCCCTCCACTTT. This sequence encodes CASRGSNSPLHF. Full variable domain (missing parts from reference TRBV28 and TRBJ1-6): DVKVTQSSRYLVKRTGEKVFLECVQDMDHENMFWYRQDPGLGLRLIYFSYDVKMKEKGDIPEGYSVSREKKERFSLILESASTNQTSMYLCASRGSNSPLHFGNGTRLTVT.

The V gene is TRBV10-2, the J gene TRBJ2-2, with D unclear. The V and J ends lost 5 bases and 5 bases respectively, with 12 bases between them. Germline V gene sequence: CDR1 WSHSY, CDR2 SAAADI. The CDR3 is made up of 14 amino acids. The CDR3 region has the DNA TGCGCCAGCAGTCTATCCGGGCGGACCGGGGAGCTGTTTTTT. It specifies CASSLSGRTGELFF.

This clone came up a few times. The rearrangement joins TRBV2 to TRBJ2-7; 8 bases are shared with TRBD2. This CDR3 has 16 amino acids. J gave up 3 bases and V 3 bases, and 10 bases lay outside the gene matches. Germline V gene lookup returns CDR1 SNHLY and CDR2 FYNNEI. The DNA of the CDR3 is TGTGCCAGCAGTGAGCCCCGAGCGGGAGACCTCTACGAGCAGTACTTC. This encodes CASSEPRAGDLYEQYF.